Shown below are 20 T cell receptor beta chains from a single sample sequenced in a study of PD-1 blockade in classical Hodgkin lymphoma (dated by TCRdb to the early 2020s). The sample's time point label, decoded: cycle 1 day 1 (C1D1), immediately before nivolumab initiation. Every trial patient had relapsed following autologous stem cell transplantation, and prior brentuximab vedotin exposure was what differed among cohorts A, B and C. A Miltenyi CD4+ T cell isolation kit was used for magnetic negative selection to purify CD4+ T cells from thawed PBMCs. Libraries were constructed by the immunoSEQ multiplex PCR assay. Held by TCRdb, this immuneACCESS table contains in-frame sequences only and omits some clones. Under half of the omission traces to an unresolved V gene where checked; the cause of the rest is unknown. The sample profile shows about 27,000 clones; about 80% of them were found once. About 2.4% of the sample goes to the ten largest clones.

The source material was CD4+ T cells from blood, sampled at baseline. These receptors were taken from a human donor with classical Hodgkin lymphoma.

V gene TRBV7-3 combines with J gene TRBJ2-2; 8 nucleotides agree with TRBD2. Germline V CDR1 and CDR2: SGHTA, FQGTGA. J was trimmed by 6 bases and V by 2 bases; bases with no gene match: 5. This CDR3 region has 15 residues. For the CDR3, the DNA is TGTGCCAGCAGCTTACCGCGGGGGGCCCCCGGGGAGCTGTTTTTT. Its translation: CASSLPRGAPGELFF.

This sequence joins TRBV7-8 and TRBJ2-1; 12 bases are a match to TRBD2. The J segment lost 8 bases and the V segment lost 2 bases, leaving 10 bases of the junction unmatched. The CDR3 has 17 amino acids. The germline CDR1 and CDR2 sequences are SGHVS and FQNEAQ. CDR3 DNA: TGTGCCAGCAGCTTACAATCAGGACTAGCGGGGAAATATGAGCAGTTCTTC. Its translation: CASSLQSGLAGKYEQFF.

This clone was detected only a few times. This chain uses TRBV7-8 with TRBJ2-7; D might be TRBD2 (5 bases). V was cut by 4 bases and J by 2 bases, with 12 bases left in between. The germline V gene encodes CDR1 SGHVS and CDR2 FQNEAQ. The length of the CDR3 is 14 residues. The CDR3 region is CASSSGKRTYEQYF. The CDR3 DNA follows: TGTGCCAGCAGCTCCGGGAAGCGGACCTACGAGCAGTACTTC.

V usage is TRBV4-3 and J usage is TRBJ2-1; D gene unclear. The CDR3 has 17 amino acids. Germline CDR1 and CDR2: LGHNA and YSLEER. The V end lost 0 bases, the J end lost 0 bases, and 12 bases lay between the germline ends. As DNA, the CDR3 is TGCGCCAGCAGCCAAGATGGAGATCTAAGCTCCTACAATGAGCAGTTCTTC. Translation gives CASSQDGDLSSYNEQFF.

This clone has only a few counts. This sequence joins TRBV9 and TRBJ1-1; a possible D gene is TRBD1 (5 bases). The CDR3 is made up of 14 amino acids. The V gene lost 0 bases and the J gene lost 1 base, with 7 bases spanning the gap. Germline V gene lookup returns CDR1 SGDLS and CDR2 YYNGEE. CDR3 sequence (DNA): TGTGCCAGCAGCGTAGCGGGGGAGAACACTGAAGCTTTCTTT. Encoded protein: CASSVAGENTEAFF.

CDR3 coding DNA: TGTGCCAGCAAATCTCAAGCCAACACTGAAGCTTTCTTT. Its protein product is CASKSQANTEAFF. The chain joins TRBV25-1 to TRBJ1-1; D gene uncertain. This CDR3 spans 13 amino acids. Germline V gives CDR1 MGHDK, CDR2 SYGVNS. Trimming removed 7 bases from V and 2 bases from J, with 11 bases in between.

V usage is TRBV5-1 and J usage is TRBJ1-1; 8 positions match TRBD1. This CDR3 has 12 amino acids. In germline, CDR1 is SGHRS, CDR2 YFSETQ. V shed 9 bases and J 5 bases; nucleotides not matched to a gene: 6. CDR3 in DNA: TGCGCCACCAAGACAGGGGAAACTGAAGCTTTCTTT. It yields the protein CATKTGETEAFF.

This clone was counted only a few times. The V and J genes are TRBV5-1 and TRBJ1-2; 9 bases match TRBD1. J lost 2 bases, V lost 3 bases, and 8 bases had no gene match. Germline assignment: CDR1 SGHRS and CDR2 YFSETQ. The CDR3 totals 16 residues. Written as DNA, the CDR3 is TGCGCCAGCAGCTCGGGACAGGGATGGGGGAACTATGGCTACACCTTC. Amino acid sequence: CASSSGQGWGNYGYTF.

The sample holds a few counts of this clone. This chain connects TRBV19 to TRBJ1-2; D is perhaps TRBD1 (5 bases). Germline lookup yields CDR1 LNHDA and CDR2 SQIVND (reference sequence). The CDR3 sequence is 15 residues long. V was pared by 1 base and J by 0 bases, with 9 bases between. The CDR3 coding sequence is TGTGCCAGTAGTATAGCAGGGTGGGCTAACTATGGCTACACCTTC. Encoded protein: CASSIAGWANYGYTF.

This clone was seen only once. The DNA of the CDR3 is TGCAGCGTAGCCCCGGGACAGGGGGCCAACGAGCAGTACTTC. Its translation is CSVAPGQGANEQYF. The gene calls are TRBV29-1 and TRBJ2-7; 12 bases fit TRBD1. This CDR3 is 14 amino acids long. With V trimmed by 6 bases and J by 5 bases, 8 bases remained unmatched. Germline values: CDR1 SQVTM, CDR2 ANQGSEA.

The chain uses TRBV10-3 and TRBJ1-1; 8 positions match TRBD1. The CDR3 has 15 residues. The V segment lost 7 bases and the J segment 8 bases; nucleotides outside the gene matches: 15. The germline CDR1 and CDR2 sequences are ENHRY and SYGVKD. DNA of the CDR3: TGTGCCATCACGAGGACAGGGCCCGGGAGAGGGGAAGCTTTCTTT. Translated, it gives CAITRTGPGRGEAFF.

The V gene is TRBV5-1, the J gene TRBJ1-1; no firm D call. Germline values: CDR1 SGHRS, CDR2 YFSETQ. V lost 7 bases, J lost 1 base, and 11 bases lay in between. This CDR3 has 13 amino acids. CDR3 bases: TGCGCCAGCCGTAACCGGGCGAACACTGAAGCTTTCTTT. Residues: CASRNRANTEAFF.

The rearrangement uses TRBV11-2 and TRBJ1-4; D gene ambiguous. Trimming stripped 1 base from V and 3 bases from J, with 12 bases between. Germline CDR1 SGHAT, CDR2 FQNNGV. The CDR3 runs to 16 residues. The CDR3 here is CASSLGVGAANEKLFF. The CDR3 DNA follows: TGTGCCAGCAGCTTAGGGGTGGGAGCGGCTAATGAAAAACTGTTTTTT. The full variable domain, rest sourced from reference TRBV11-2 and TRBJ1-4, is EAGVAQSPRYKIIEKRQSVAFWCNPISGHATLYWYQQILGQGPKLLIQFQNNGVVDDSQLPKDRFSAERLKGVDSTLKIQPAKLEDSAVYLCASSLGVGAANEKLFFGSGTQLSVL.

This clone was seen only once. This chain links TRBV10-3 with TRBJ1-2; D unresolved. Germline CDR1 and CDR2: ENHRY and SYGVKD. The CDR3 is made up of 11 amino acids. V lost 2 bases to trimming and J lost 10 bases, with 8 bases between them. CDR3 in amino acids: CAISEGGYYTF. The CDR3 coding sequence is TGTGCCATCAGTGAGGGTGGGTACTACACCTTC.

This chain links TRBV18 with TRBJ1-1, with TRBD1 as a possible D gene (5 bases). V dropped 3 bases and J dropped 1 base, with 9 bases sitting between them. The CDR3 totals 14 residues. Per germline, CDR1 KGHSH and CDR2 LQKENI. CDR3 DNA: TGTGCCAGCTCACCCGTCGGGGGGAACACTGAAGCTTTCTTT. Its protein product is CASSPVGGNTEAFF.

The chain uses TRBV7-9 and TRBJ1-2; a weak D match, TRBD1 (5 bases). The CDR3 is 13 amino acids. V was pared by 6 bases and J by 2 bases, with 10 bases between. The germline V gene encodes CDR1 SEHNR and CDR2 FQNEAQ (reference sequence). CDR3 in amino acids: CASSHRDNYGYTF. The DNA for the CDR3 is TGTGCCAGCAGTCACCGGGACAACTATGGCTACACCTTC.

The CDR3 coding sequence is TGTGCCAGCAGCTCTAGCGGGGGAGCCCCAGATACGCAGTATTTT. The encoded protein is CASSSSGGAPDTQYF. V and J are TRBV7-2 and TRBJ2-3; 10 bases agree with TRBD2. The CDR3 is made up of 15 amino acids. With 4 bases clipped from V and 4 bases from J, the junction kept 5 bases outside the gene matches. Looked up from germline, CDR1 is SGHTA and CDR2 is FQGNSA.

The chain joins TRBV6-5 to TRBJ1-2, with D perhaps matching TRBD1 (5 bases). CDR3 length equals 13 residues. Looked up from germline, CDR1 is MNHEY and CDR2 is SVGAGI. V dropped 4 bases and J dropped 0 bases, with 6 bases sitting between them. CDR3 DNA sequence: TGTGCCAGCAGTTGGACACCTAACTATGGCTACACCTTC. It is translated as CASSWTPNYGYTF.

The chain uses TRBV27 and TRBJ1-2, with TRBD1 identical over 8 bases. J lost 9 bases, V lost 0 bases, and 9 bases had no gene match. The CDR3 spans 15 residues. Germline V gene lookup returns CDR1 MNHEY and CDR2 SMNVEV (reference sequence). CDR3 in DNA: TGTGCCAGCAGTTTATCGGCAGGACAGGGCGGGAGCTACACCTTC. Translated, it gives CASSLSAGQGGSYTF.

The CDR3 sequence is CASRGQGMNTEAFF. CDR3 DNA sequence: TGTGCCAGCAGAGGACAGGGCATGAACACTGAAGCTTTCTTT. The chain links TRBV6-6 to TRBJ1-1; the match to TRBD1 covers 8 bases. Germline V gives CDR1 MNHNY, CDR2 SVGAGI (reference sequence). This CDR3 is built from 14 residues. V gave up 6 bases and J gave up 0 bases; unmatched junction bases: 3.